This T cell receptor beta chain stems from a study of identical twins. The CDR3 sequence is 14 residues long. Germline lookup yields CDR1 SGHRS and CDR2 YFSETQ. The trim removed 6 bases at V and 1 base at J, leaving 2 bases unmatched. A note on this clonotype: Its target is unknown.

Study results and caveats: Findings came from cross-sectional statistics, without long-term follow-up of donors. Twins shared beta out-of-frame sequences in excess, but this excess was weaker.

cDNA molecules carried unique molecular identifiers, and template switching added a universal primer site. TCRdb reprocessed the 5' RACE reads via MiXCR and lists one record per CDR3 protein. The sample holds hundreds of thousands of distinct CDR3 sequences, 15% to 20% seen once. The data also belong to a second study, concerning T cells expressing NK-cell markers.

The TCR sequence derives from a woman aged 18-29 years in good health. The sample was PBMCs. This chain connects TRBV5-1 to TRBJ2-5, with TRBD2 matching 11 bases. The CDR3: CASKTSGGQETQYF. The CDR3, as DNA: TGCGCCAGCAAAACTAGCGGGGGCCAAGAGACCCAGTACTTC.